This T cell receptor (beta chain) was documented in a study of regulatory T cells in long-lasting Graves disease. Assembly of TCR beta libraries relied on iRepertoire HTBI primers together with Arm-PCR of CDR3 regions. TCRdb reprocessed the multiplex PCR reads with MiXCR, giving one entry per CDR3 protein. The table records around 400,000 distinct CDR3 sequences, about 23% of them present only once. Study outcomes and limitations: Persistent disease samples used TRBV28, TRBJ1-2 and TRBJ2-5 preferentially.

The CDR3 has 14 amino acids. V was pared by 4 bases and J by 6 bases, with 12 bases between. Germline V gene sequence: CDR1 SEHNR, CDR2 FQNEAQ (reference sequence). Time point defined: persistent/refractory GD, antithyroid drugs over 5 years with positive TRAb. With RNA extracted from PBMCs as input, the TCR library was made. This clonotype was counted many times. The antigen remains unidentified. The sequencing used peripheral blood mononuclear cells (PBMCs), collected when the disease was refractory, from a patient treated with antithyroid drugs. The receptor's source is a woman aged 40 to 49 with Graves disease. The rearrangement uses TRBV7-9 and TRBJ1-4; D is unclear. The CDR3 sequence is CASSSDTKDEKLFF. The DNA for the CDR3 is TGTGCCAGCAGCTCGGATACAAAAGATGAAAAACTGTTTTTT.